This TCR beta chain comes out of a study of shared clonotypes between healthy human individuals. Deep was the level used in running the assay. Each PCR replicate run on unsorted PBMC took in 250 to 350 ng DNA, roughly 29,000 T cell genomes. Sequencing was performed with immunoSEQ multiplex PCR; in TCRdb, only in-frame clones are kept and a portion is missing. The data hold 490,000 or so clones, with 60% to 85% observed a single time. Approximately 82 million PBMCs were counted before genomic DNA extraction. Study-wide results and limits: Blood was the only sampled material, and tissue repertoires likely differ.

Note on this clone: Its antigen is unknown.

The receptor's source is a woman aged 40-49 years in good health. Some clones in this sample may be carry-over from other donors' samples. The specimen sequenced was PBMCs.

The CDR3 loop is CASSLDSGQGIRYGYTF. In nucleotides, the CDR3 is TGTGCCAGCAGCTTAGATTCGGGACAGGGGATACGCTATGGCTACACCTTC. The V and J genes are TRBV11-2 and TRBJ1-2, with 10 bases aligning to TRBD1. This CDR3 is 17 amino acids long. The ends lost 0 bases at V and 4 bases at J; junction bases unmatched: 8. Per the germline V gene, CDR1 is SGHAT and CDR2 is FQNNGV.